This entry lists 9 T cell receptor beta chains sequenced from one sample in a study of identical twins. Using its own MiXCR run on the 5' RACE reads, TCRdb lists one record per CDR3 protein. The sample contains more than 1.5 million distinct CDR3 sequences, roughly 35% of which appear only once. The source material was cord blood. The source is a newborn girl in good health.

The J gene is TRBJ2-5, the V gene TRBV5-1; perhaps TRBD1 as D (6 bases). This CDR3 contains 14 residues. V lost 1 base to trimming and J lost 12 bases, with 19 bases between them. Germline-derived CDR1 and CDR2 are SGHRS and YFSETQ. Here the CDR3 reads CASSLSTLQGGEYF. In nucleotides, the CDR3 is TGCGCCAGCAGCTTGAGTACGCTACAGGGTGGGGAGTACTTC.

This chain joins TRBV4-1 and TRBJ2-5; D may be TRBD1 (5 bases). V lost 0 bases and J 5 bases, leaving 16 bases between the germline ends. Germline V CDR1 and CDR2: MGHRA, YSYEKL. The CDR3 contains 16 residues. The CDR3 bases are TGCGCCAGCAGCCAAGACGGGTTGTCAGGGTGGGAGACCCAGTACTTC. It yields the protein CASSQDGLSGWETQYF.

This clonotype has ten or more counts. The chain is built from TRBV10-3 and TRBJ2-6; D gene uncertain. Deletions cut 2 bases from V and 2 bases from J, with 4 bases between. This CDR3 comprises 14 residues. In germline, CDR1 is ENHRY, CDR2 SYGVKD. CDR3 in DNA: TGTGCCATCAGTGAGGGGGCTGGGGCCAACGTCCTGACTTTC. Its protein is CAISEGAGANVLTF.

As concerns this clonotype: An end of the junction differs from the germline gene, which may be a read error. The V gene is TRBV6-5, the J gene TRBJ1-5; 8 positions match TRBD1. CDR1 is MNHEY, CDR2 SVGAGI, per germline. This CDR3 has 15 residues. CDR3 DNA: TGTGCCAGCAGCTCGGACAGGGCTAAAAATCAGCCTCAGCATTTT. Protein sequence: CASSSDRAKNQPQHF.

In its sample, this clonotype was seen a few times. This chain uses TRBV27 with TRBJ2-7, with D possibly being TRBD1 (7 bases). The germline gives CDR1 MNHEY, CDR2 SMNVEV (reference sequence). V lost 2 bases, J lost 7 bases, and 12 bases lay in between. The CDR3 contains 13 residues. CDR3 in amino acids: CASSLRPGGEQYF. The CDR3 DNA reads TGTGCCAGCAGTTTAAGGCCAGGGGGGGAGCAGTACTTC.

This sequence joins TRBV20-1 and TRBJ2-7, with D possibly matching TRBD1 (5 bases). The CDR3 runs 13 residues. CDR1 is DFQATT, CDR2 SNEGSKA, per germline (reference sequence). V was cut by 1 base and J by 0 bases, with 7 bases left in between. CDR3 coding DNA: TGCAGTGCTAGAGTGGGGCCCTCCTACGAGCAGTACTTC. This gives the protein CSARVGPSYEQYF.

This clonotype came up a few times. CDR3 coding DNA: TGTGCCAGCAGTTACTCGGGTGGTAGCGGCTACGAGCAGTACTTC. Amino acids: CASSYSGGSGYEQYF. The chain recombines TRBV6-5 with TRBJ2-4; D is perhaps TRBD2 (6 bases). The J call may be mistaken, given a closer DNA end match to TRBJ2-7. The CDR3 has 15 residues. Germline CDR1 MNHEY, CDR2 SVGAGI.

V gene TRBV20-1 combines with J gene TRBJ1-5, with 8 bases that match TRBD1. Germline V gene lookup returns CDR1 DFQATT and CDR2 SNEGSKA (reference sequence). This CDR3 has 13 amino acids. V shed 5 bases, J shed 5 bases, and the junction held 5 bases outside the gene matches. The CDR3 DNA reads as TGCAGTGCTGGATCAGGGGGCTATCAGCCCCAGCATTTT. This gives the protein CSAGSGGYQPQHF.

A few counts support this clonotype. Written as DNA, the CDR3 is TGTGCCAGCAGCTTAGGGTCGGGCCCGGAAAATACGCAGTATTTT. It specifies CASSLGSGPENTQYF. The gene calls are TRBV7-2 and TRBJ2-3; no definite D call. Deletions cut 1 base from V and 7 bases from J, with 15 bases between. The CDR3 is made up of 15 amino acids. The V gene's germline CDR1 is SGHTA and CDR2 FQGNSA.